This T cell receptor beta chain came from a study of shared clonotypes between healthy human individuals. TCRdb's copy holds only in-frame clones and misses some; the assay was immunoSEQ multiplex PCR. The table has approximately 2,000,000 clones, 85% to 95% seen once. V lost 1 base to trimming and J lost 3 bases; unmatched junction nucleotides: 5. Germline-derived CDR1 and CDR2 are LGHNA and YNFKEQ. This CDR3 is 17 amino acids long. The sample was naive CD4+ T cells from PBMCs. The sample's subset: CD45RA+ positively selected. The clonotype was recovered from a man between 18 and 29 years old in good health. Some clones in this sample may be carry-over from other donors' samples. The chain carries TRBV4-2 and TRBJ2-7, with 14 positions matching TRBD2. The CDR3 protein is CASSQAPGLAGVYEQYF. CDR3 coding DNA: TGTGCCAGCAGCCAAGCCCCGGGACTAGCGGGAGTCTACGAGCAGTACTTC.